This passage covers 13 T cell receptor beta chains from one sample sequenced in a study of T cell repertoires in cytomegalovirus infection. These receptors' antigens are unknown. TCRdb re-derived calls from the reads in MiXCR, one entry per CDR3 protein. The data show under 300,000 distinct CDR3 sequences, 22% seen once. The sample here was cultured PBMCs, taken from culture after CMV antigen stimulation. The receptors shown here come from a human donor in good health (CMV status not recorded). Some clones in this sample may be carry-over from other donors' samples.

This clonotype was seen more than once but under ten times. The gene calls are TRBV6-2 or TRBV6-3 and TRBJ2-5, with a tentative D call TRBD1 (5 bases). Trimming took off 5 bases at V and 1 base at J, with 14 bases between the two ends. Per germline, CDR1 MNHEY and CDR2 SVGEGT. The CDR3 totals 15 residues. In DNA, the CDR3 is TGTGCCAGCAGTGAGTTCATACAGGTCCAAGAGACCCAGTACTTC. This sequence encodes CASSEFIQVQETQYF.

V usage is TRBV2 and J usage is TRBJ2-7, with 7 bases lining up with TRBD2. Germline CDR1 SNHLY, CDR2 FYNNEI. The CDR3 covers 14 residues. Trimming at V came to 6 bases and at J to 4 bases, leaving 9 bases not matched to a gene. DNA of the CDR3: TGTGCCAGCAGCGAACGGGACTATGGTTACGAGCAGTACTTC. Encoded protein: CASSERDYGYEQYF.

This clonotype was observed many times. The chain recombines TRBV7-8 with TRBJ1-4; no firm D call. Looked up from germline, CDR1 is SGHVS and CDR2 is FQNEAQ. The CDR3 covers 16 residues. Trimming removed 2 bases at V and 0 bases at J, with 10 bases between. DNA for the CDR3: TGTGCCAGCAGCTTACGTCTCCCTGCAACTAATGAAAAACTGTTTTTT. Amino acids: CASSLRLPATNEKLFF.

The rearrangement joins TRBV6-8 to TRBJ2-3; D possibly corresponds to TRBD2 (5 bases). The CDR3 consists of 16 residues. CDR1 and CDR2 from the germline V gene are MNHGY and SAAAGT. V dropped 4 bases and J dropped 2 bases, with 16 bases sitting between them. CDR3 sequence reads: CASSWVWEYPTDTQYF. The CDR3 nucleotides are TGTGCCAGCAGTTGGGTATGGGAGTACCCCACAGATACGCAGTATTTT.

This clonotype was recorded at least ten times. The chain joins TRBV7-2 to TRBJ2-1; 14 nucleotides agree with TRBD2. V trimming: 5 bases; J trimming: 8 bases; junction bases outside the gene matches: 11. CDR3 length: 17 amino acids. Per germline, CDR1 SGHTA and CDR2 FQGNSA. This chain's CDR3 is CASSPNRGLAGVDEQFF. The DNA for the CDR3 is TGTGCCAGCAGCCCAAACCGGGGACTAGCGGGAGTCGATGAGCAGTTCTTC.

The CDR3 sequence: CASSYDLGAWQFF. CDR3 sequence (DNA): TGTGCCAGCAGTTACGATCTGGGGGCTTGGCAGTTCTTC. This sequence joins TRBV6-6 and TRBJ2-1, with D perhaps matching TRBD1 (6 bases). The CDR3 consists of 13 residues. Germline loops: CDR1 MNHNY, CDR2 SVGAGI (reference sequence). Trimming removed 2 bases at V and 12 bases at J, with 14 bases between.

The chain combines TRBV30 with TRBJ2-6; 7 bases map to TRBD1. Germline lookup yields CDR1 GTSNPN and CDR2 SVGIG (reference sequence). This CDR3 has 17 amino acids. The J segment lost 0 bases and the V segment lost 2 bases, leaving 7 bases of the junction unmatched. DNA for the CDR3: TGTGCCTGGAGTTCACAGGGGACCCGCTCTGGGGCCAACGTCCTGACTTTC. Protein: CAWSSQGTRSGANVLTF.

The chain combines TRBV5-4 with TRBJ2-3, with D possibly TRBD1 on 6 matching bases. Trimming removed 3 bases at V and 3 bases at J, with 8 bases between. Per the germline V gene, CDR1 is SGHNT and CDR2 is YYREEE (reference sequence). This CDR3 has 13 amino acids. For the CDR3, the DNA is TGTGCCAGCAGCTACACAGGGACAGATACGCAGTATTTT. Translation gives CASSYTGTDTQYF.

The table lists this clonotype with many counts. V and J are TRBV7-8 and TRBJ1-6; 8 bases align to TRBD1. The germline V gene encodes CDR1 SGHVS and CDR2 FQNEAQ. CDR3 length: 18 amino acids. V shed 0 bases and J 7 bases; nucleotides not matched to a gene: 11. The CDR3 DNA follows: TGTGCCAGCAGCTTAGCGATGCCGACCGGGACAGGAAATTCACCCCTCCACTTT. As protein: CASSLAMPTGTGNSPLHF.

V and J are TRBV6-2 or TRBV6-3 and TRBJ2-5; D is ambiguous. Trimming removed 0 bases at V and 6 bases at J, with 11 bases between. This CDR3 has 14 residues. CDR1 and CDR2 (germline): MNHEY, SVGEGT. CDR3 coding DNA: TGTGCCAGCAGTTACTCGGGCCCCCGACAGACCCAGTACTTC. Translating gives CASSYSGPRQTQYF.

This clonotype has a count of ten or more. This chain connects TRBV10-2 to TRBJ1-6; 8 nucleotides agree with TRBD1. J was trimmed by 7 bases and V by 6 bases; bases with no gene match: 2. Germline V gene data show CDR1 as WSHSY and CDR2 as SAAADI. The CDR3 consists of 13 residues. The CDR3: CASRGQGNSPLHF. In DNA, the CDR3 is TGCGCCAGCAGAGGACAGGGCAATTCACCCCTCCACTTT.

At least ten counts were recorded for this clonotype. The genes are TRBV6-1 and TRBJ2-7; D could derive from TRBD1 or TRBD2 (5 bases each). This CDR3 contains 15 residues. V lost 1 base to trimming and J lost 3 bases, with 13 bases between them. CDR1 MNHNS and CDR2 SASEGT come from the germline V gene. CDR3 amino acids: CASSEVGVNLYEQYV. CDR3 in DNA: TGTGCCAGCAGTGAAGTGGGGGTGAACCTCTACGAGCAGTACGTC.

V and J are TRBV6-8 and TRBJ1-2; the D gene is possibly TRBD1 (6 bases). This CDR3 has 12 amino acids. V shed 8 bases and J shed 6 bases, with 13 bases lying between them. From germline, CDR1 is MNHGY and CDR2 SAAAGT. The CDR3 loop reads CASRWGGHGYTF. CDR3 DNA sequence: TGTGCCAGCCGCTGGGGGGGCCATGGCTACACCTTC.